This T cell receptor (beta chain) was captured in a study of shared clonotypes between healthy human individuals. Overall study findings and caveats: Clonotype sharing among donors was thought likely to change with sequencing depth. Among non-shared clonotypes, generation probabilities were lower than among those shared by all four donors. Sequencing of the sorted subsets was shown by rarefaction to be incomplete despite large depth.

With respect to this clone: The antigen remains unidentified.

Profiled with immunoSEQ multiplex PCR; TCRdb holds only in-frame clones, not every one. Among roughly 2.5 million clones listed, over 85% were seen once. The CDR3 totals 13 residues. The V and J ends lost 6 bases and 5 bases, in that order; junction bases with no gene match: 9. Per the germline V gene, CDR1 is SQVTM and CDR2 is ANQGSEA. The TCR sequence derives from a man between 18 and 29 years old in good health. The chain combines TRBV29-1 with TRBJ2-7; 8 nucleotides line up with TRBD1. Sequencing used naive CD4+ T cells sorted from blood. Subset: CD45RA+ positively selected. DNA for the CDR3: TGCAGCGTCAGGGCAGGGGGCAAGGACGAGCAGTACTTC. It yields the protein CSVRAGGKDEQYF.